The 14 T cell receptor beta chains below all came from one sample that was sequenced in a study of type 1 regulatory T cells. Their antigens are not known. TCRdb ran MiXCR on the reads and lists one entry per CDR3 protein. The sample comprises roughly 46,000 distinct CDR3 sequences, 9.5% to 15% of which are singletons, and 8% to 10% rests with the top ten. Input material: cultured non-Tr1 T cells, either the whole culture or a sorted T cell fraction (not recorded which). The source of these receptors is a human donor in good health.

This rearrangement joins TRBV9 to TRBJ2-2; 7 bases are shared with TRBD1. CDR3 length: 17 amino acids. CDR1 is SGDLS and CDR2 is YYNGEE in the germline V gene. With V trimmed by 0 bases and J by 2 bases, 7 bases remained unmatched. CDR3 sequence (DNA): TGTGCCAGCAGCGTAGGGCCGGGACAGAGCAACACCGGGGAGCTGTTTTTT. Translating gives CASSVGPGQSNTGELFF.

Within the sample, this clonotype is medium-sized. The V and J genes are TRBV6-1 and TRBJ2-4; unclear D gene. Trimming removed 7 bases at V and 0 bases at J, with 13 bases between. The germline V gene encodes CDR1 MNHNS and CDR2 SASEGT. The CDR3 contains 15 residues. Here the CDR3 reads CASNQAPTAKNIQYF. The CDR3 region has the DNA TGTGCCAGCAATCAGGCACCGACAGCCAAAAACATTCAGTACTTC.

This clonotype was seen repeatedly, ten times or more. The chain combines TRBV28 with TRBJ2-3; D not resolved. Germline V gene data show CDR1 as MDHEN and CDR2 as SYDVKM. The CDR3 is made up of 12 amino acids. Trimming removed 10 bases at V and 1 base at J, with 9 bases between. CDR3 nucleotide sequence: TGTGCCATAGGCGGAGGCACAGATACGCAGTATTTT. Protein product: CAIGGGTDTQYF.

This clonotype has a handful of counts. CDR3 DNA sequence: TGTGCCAGCAGGGCTACGGGTGATTATGGCTACACCTTC. Amino acid sequence: CASRATGDYGYTF. The rearrangement uses TRBV6-5 and TRBJ1-2, with unresolved D. CDR3 length: 13 amino acids. Germline V gene lookup returns CDR1 MNHEY and CDR2 SVGAGI. Between the trimmed V and J ends, which lost 6 bases and 5 bases, there was a span of 13 bases.

This clonotype was counted a few times. This chain connects TRBV18 to TRBJ2-7; unclear D gene. With 3 bases removed from V and 7 bases from J, the gap between germline ends came to 13 bases. The CDR3 is 13 amino acids. Germline-derived CDR1 and CDR2 are KGHSH and LQKENI. CDR3 bases: TGTGCCAGCTCACCCCTCGGTATCCTAGAGCAGTACTTC. As protein: CASSPLGILEQYF. Full variable domain (rest looked up from reference TRBV18 and TRBJ2-7): NAGVMQNPRHLVRRRGQEARLRCSPMKGHSHVYWYRQLPEEGLKFMVYLQKENIIDESGMPKERFSAEFPKEGPSILRIQQVVRGDSAAYFCASSPLGILEQYFGPGTRLTVT.

This clonotype appeared many times. The rearrangement joins TRBV20-1 to TRBJ1-2; TRBD1 matches 8 bases. The CDR3 length is 11 residues. Germline assignment: CDR1 DFQATT and CDR2 SNEGSKA (reference sequence). The CDR3 sequence: CRGGQVYGYTF. The CDR3, as DNA: TGCAGGGGGGGACAGGTCTATGGCTACACCTTC.

This clonotype was recorded at least ten times. The chain couples TRBV28 to TRBJ2-5, with D hard to call. Trimming cost V 11 bases and J 1 base, with 11 bases left between them. The CDR3 sequence is 12 residues long. Germline loops: CDR1 MDHEN, CDR2 SYDVKM. CDR3 in amino acids: CASRAPQETQYF. The CDR3 DNA reads as TGTGCCTCAAGGGCCCCCCAAGAGACCCAGTACTTC.

There are many counts of this clonotype. The genes are TRBV6-2 or TRBV6-3 and TRBJ2-1; D remains unclear. This CDR3 spans 11 amino acids. CDR1 and CDR2 (germline): MNHEY, SVGEGT. V was cut by 5 bases and J by 14 bases, with 13 bases left in between. The CDR3 loop is CASSTQLKEFF. The CDR3 coding sequence is TGTGCCAGCAGTACCCAACTTAAGGAGTTCTTC.

CDR3 residues: CASRSSGFFNSYQETQYF. The CDR3 coding sequence is TGCGCCAGCAGATCTAGCGGCTTCTTTAATTCGTACCAAGAGACCCAGTACTTC. The rearrangement uses TRBV5-1 and TRBJ2-5; 7 bases align to TRBD2. Per the germline V gene, CDR1 is SGHRS and CDR2 is YFSETQ. V lost 5 bases and J lost 0; bases outside the gene matches: 16. This CDR3 has 18 amino acids.

This clonotype was found many times. V and J are TRBV7-8 and TRBJ1-4; D possibly corresponds to TRBD1 (6 bases). Per germline, CDR1 SGHVS and CDR2 FQNEAQ. The CDR3 has 14 amino acids. Trimming cost V 1 base and J 10 bases, with 13 bases left between them. As DNA, the CDR3 is TGTGCCAGCAGCTTAGTCACGGACAGCCGAAAACTGTTTTTT. Amino acids: CASSLVTDSRKLFF.

This clonotype was counted at least ten times. The chain combines TRBV27 with TRBJ2-5; the D is unclear. The CDR3 spans 15 residues. Germline lookup yields CDR1 MNHEY and CDR2 SMNVEV (reference sequence). The V end was cut by 5 bases, the J end by 1 base, with 14 bases between. CDR3 DNA: TGTGCCAGCAGTCCCACGTGGGGTCCCCAAGAGACCCAGTACTTC. It yields the protein CASSPTWGPQETQYF.

The table lists this clonotype with many counts. The V gene is TRBV9, the J gene TRBJ1-2, with D tentatively TRBD1 (6 bases). V gave up 0 bases and J gave up 0 bases, with 21 bases separating them. The length of the CDR3 is 19 residues. Germline-derived CDR1 and CDR2 are SGDLS and YYNGEE. The CDR3, as DNA: TGTGCCAGCAGCGTAGAATTAGGGCTCGGACAGTTAACTAACTATGGCTACACCTTC. It encodes CASSVELGLGQLTNYGYTF.

By share, this clonotype ranks as medium-sized (0.01 to 0.1%). This sequence joins TRBV18 and TRBJ1-1; D ambiguous. The CDR3 totals 13 residues. CDR1 KGHSH and CDR2 LQKENI come from the germline V gene. The V and J ends lost 6 bases and 1 base respectively, with 9 bases between them. As DNA, the CDR3 is TGTGCCAGCTCGCGGGCCGCGAACACTGAAGCTTTCTTT. Translated, it gives CASSRAANTEAFF.

The chain couples TRBV7-2 to TRBJ1-1; D is perhaps TRBD1 (5 bases). Trimming shortened V by 1 base and J by 6 bases, and 12 bases separated the two germline ends. Germline CDR1 is SGHTA and CDR2 is FQGNSA. The CDR3 is 14 residues long. The CDR3 region has the DNA TGTGCCAGCAGCTTAGTCAAGGGGCGGGCTGAAGCTTTCTTT. The encoded protein is CASSLVKGRAEAFF. Looking up the rest from reference TRBV7-2 and TRBJ1-1 gives the full variable domain: GAGVSQSPSNKVTEKGKDVELRCDPISGHTALYWYRQSLGQGLEFLIYFQGNSAPDKSGLPSDRFSAERTGGSVSTLTIQRTQQEDSAVYLCASSLVKGRAEAFFGQGTRLTVV.